The clone carrying this TCR beta chain was detected a few times. V lost 7 bases and J lost 3, with 12 bases in between. Per germline, CDR1 MDHEN and CDR2 SYDVKM. This CDR3 spans 13 amino acids. This record belongs to a study of early T cells in non-severe SARS-CoV-2 infection. TCRdb reprocessed the 5' RACE reads via MiXCR and lists one record per CDR3 protein. The data contain 75,000 to 90,000 distinct CDR3 sequences, approximately 6% of them seen just once; the ten biggest clones take up about 7.5%. What was sequenced was whole blood. V and J are TRBV28 and TRBJ1-1; D unresolved. This TCR derives from an adult who was a healthcare worker with PCR-confirmed SARS-CoV-2 infection or an uninfected control (not recorded which). The CDR3 loop reads CASNTYRDTEAFF. The CDR3 bases are TGTGCCAGCAATACTTATAGGGACACTGAAGCTTTCTTT.